The next 9 T cell receptor beta chains were all read from a single sample in a study of cytomegalovirus exposure and HLA in healthy donors. 13 Jbeta primers and 60 Vbeta primers were used for the PCR. Sequenced by immunoSEQ multiplex PCR; TCRdb stores in-frame clones only, minus some. This listing includes 40,000 to 60,000 clones. The specimen was PBMCs. Receptors originate from a man aged 35-49 years in good health and CMV-seropositive.

Note on this clone: One junction end does not reproduce the germline sequence, and a read error may be involved. V is TRBV2 and J is TRBJ1-5; D is undetermined. The CDR3 sequence is 14 residues long. The germline V gene has CDR1 SNHLY and CDR2 FYNNEI. Here the CDR3 DNA reads TGTGCCAGCAGCGGTGGAGTGGCGAGGCAGCTCCAGCATTTT. This encodes CASSGGVARQLQHF.

V and J are TRBV6-5 and TRBJ2-1; 13 positions match TRBD2. The CDR3 has 14 amino acids. From germline, CDR1 is MNHEY and CDR2 SVGAGI. V trimming: 8 bases; J trimming: 8 bases; junction bases outside the gene matches: 6. CDR3: CASGLAGVGDEQFF. The DNA of the CDR3 is TGTGCCAGCGGACTAGCGGGAGTAGGCGATGAGCAGTTCTTC.

The rearrangement uses TRBV19 and TRBJ2-7, with D perhaps matching TRBD2 (5 bases). Germline V CDR1 and CDR2: LNHDA, SQIVND (reference sequence). CDR3 size: 14 residues. V lost 4 bases and J 0 bases, leaving 10 bases between the germline ends. The CDR3 nucleotides are TGTGCCAGTAGTAGGACTCGGAGCTCCTACGAGCAGTACTTC. This translates into CASSRTRSSYEQYF. The whole variable domain, remainder taken from reference TRBV19 and TRBJ2-7, is DGGITQSPKYLFRKEGQNVTLSCEQNLNHDAMYWYRQDPGQGLRLIYYSQIVNDFQKGDIAEGYSVSREKKESFPLTVTSAQKNPTAFYLCASSRTRSSYEQYFGPGTRLTVT.

V and J are TRBV5-4 and TRBJ2-5, with 7 bases lining up with TRBD2. The CDR3 loop spans 15 amino acids. Trimming took 0 bases from V and 4 from J; bases not matched to a gene: 6. Looked up from germline, CDR1 is SGHNT and CDR2 is YYREEE (reference sequence). The CDR3 nucleotides read TGTGCCAGCAGCTTGGTGGTAGCGGGTGCAGAGACCCAGTACTTC. This translates into CASSLVVAGAETQYF.

The chain couples TRBV2 to TRBJ2-3; tentative D call: TRBD2 (5 bases). Deletions cut 5 bases from V and 6 bases from J, with 9 bases between. The CDR3 contains 12 residues. Germline lookup yields CDR1 SNHLY and CDR2 FYNNEI. CDR3 bases: TGTGCCAGCAGTCGGACTGGGGATACGCAGTATTTT. Its protein is CASSRTGDTQYF.

The rearrangement uses TRBV29-1 and TRBJ1-2, with TRBD1 matching 8 bases. From germline, CDR1 is SQVTM and CDR2 ANQGSEA. V trimming: 4 bases; J trimming: 6 bases; junction bases outside the gene matches: 7. The CDR3 has 13 residues. The CDR3 coding sequence is TGCAGCGTTGTGACAGGGGAGGGTGATGGCTACACCTTC. Translating gives CSVVTGEGDGYTF.

This chain links TRBV19 with TRBJ2-7; D not resolved. The CDR3 extends over 14 amino acids. The ends were cut back, 2 bases at V and 0 bases at J, with 8 bases in the middle. Germline CDR1 and CDR2: LNHDA and SQIVND (reference sequence). CDR3 sequence reads: CASSIKSRSYEQYF. The CDR3 coding sequence is TGTGCCAGTAGTATAAAGTCGCGCTCCTACGAGCAGTACTTC.

The chain has TRBV6-4 and TRBJ1-1; no clear D gene. This CDR3 spans 14 amino acids. Germline CDR1 and CDR2: MRHNA and SNTAGT. V was trimmed by 4 bases and J by 0 bases, leaving 9 bases between them. The CDR3 spells CASSATEMNTEAFF. CDR3 nucleotide sequence: TGTGCCAGCAGTGCGACGGAGATGAACACTGAAGCTTTCTTT.

This chain joins TRBV7-2 and TRBJ2-7, with D perhaps TRBD2 (6 bases). CDR1 is SGHTA and CDR2 is FQGNSA in the germline V gene. This CDR3 comprises 15 residues. The V and J ends lost 3 bases and 1 base respectively, with 13 bases between them. This chain's CDR3 is CASSLFTGGSYEQYF. CDR3 sequence (DNA): TGTGCCAGCAGCTTGTTTACCGGGGGTTCCTACGAGCAGTACTTC.